Sequencing of this T cell receptor beta chain was carried out in a study of blood T cell repertoires in COVID-19. Study-wide background: Some COVID-19 samples were acute and others convalescent; all came from the United States, Italy and Spain. PBMCs, B-cell-depleted T cells, or T cells were the source of the cDNA or gDNA that made up the material.

Study processing details: Quantification of nucleated cells was approximated via reference gene primer amplification. Profiling relied on immunoSEQ multiplex PCR, and the TCRdb table lists in-frame clones only, not all of them. V and J calls and clone size are those listed in that table; D and trimming were worked out from the DNA. Of approximately 190,000 clones in the sample, around four fifths were seen once. Trimming took 7 bases from V and 2 from J, leaving 11 bases between them. This CDR3 contains 13 residues. CDR1 is KGHSH and CDR2 is LQKENI in the germline V gene. The chain joins TRBV18 to TRBJ2-5; weak D call: TRBD1 (7 bases). The receptor's source is a man aged 25-45 years with active or convalescent COVID-19. Sequencing was done on a sample of peripheral blood. The CDR3 DNA reads TGTGCCAGCTGGGCGGGACAGCAAGAGACCCAGTACTTC. The encoded protein is CASWAGQQETQYF.